The clone carrying this T cell receptor (beta chain) was picked up a small number of times. Its specificity is not known. Germline V gene lookup returns CDR1 SNHLY and CDR2 FYNNEI. The CDR3 is made up of 14 amino acids. J lost 2 bases, V lost 4 bases, and 3 bases had no gene match. This sample is drawn from a study of T cells in Graves' hyperthyroidism and ophthalmopathy. Study-wide findings and caveats: Most thyroid-expanded clonotypes above 0.001 were also found in blood.

Patients aged 18 to 65 with hyperthyroidism were newly diagnosed, with duration under 2 months. Patients with uncontrolled infections, other autoimmune diseases, pregnancy or lactation were excluded. Based on clinical symptoms, serum thyroxine and TRAb, thyroid ultrasound and orbital computed tomography, diagnoses were reached. The TCR beta CDR3 regions underwent amplification using RNA transcripts as the source. Initially, a first-round RT-PCR of the TCR CDR3 employed the HTBI primer set. One entry per CDR3 protein, called by TCRdb with MiXCR from the multiplex PCR reads. This table has about 690,000 distinct CDR3 sequences, around a sixth appearing once.

The chain couples TRBV2 to TRBJ2-7, with TRBD2 matching over 9 bases. The TCR was taken from a man in his fifties or sixties with Graves' hyperthyroidism. Sequencing used blood. DNA for the CDR3: TGTGCCAGCAGTGCTAGCGGGGAAACCTACGAGCAGTACTTC. This sequence encodes CASSASGETYEQYF.